This entry concerns a single T cell receptor (beta chain). This sample stems from a study of blood T cell repertoires in COVID-19. Study-wide context: COVID-19 samples from acute and convalescent phases originated in the United States, Italy and Spain. PBMCs, B-cell-depleted T cells, or T cells provided the cDNA or gDNA that made up the material.

Trimming pared 6 bases from V and 5 bases from J, leaving 14 bases between. Germline V gene data show CDR1 as KGHSH and CDR2 as LQKENI. This CDR3 is built from 14 residues. In the study's own analysis: Reference gene primers were amplified, and this amplification served to estimate nucleated cell counts. Sequenced by immunoSEQ multiplex PCR; TCRdb stores in-frame clones only, minus some. V, J and clone size derive from that table, while D and trimming were established from the DNA sequence. The sample carries over 200,000 clones, around 80% recorded once. Sequencing was done on a sample of peripheral blood. The gene calls are TRBV18 and TRBJ1-5; D is uncertain. The receptor was derived from a human donor in a cohort sampled during active COVID-19. Here the CDR3 DNA reads TGTGCCAGCTCGCCAAGCTGGAGAGATCAGCCCCAGCATTTT. This codes for CASSPSWRDQPQHF.